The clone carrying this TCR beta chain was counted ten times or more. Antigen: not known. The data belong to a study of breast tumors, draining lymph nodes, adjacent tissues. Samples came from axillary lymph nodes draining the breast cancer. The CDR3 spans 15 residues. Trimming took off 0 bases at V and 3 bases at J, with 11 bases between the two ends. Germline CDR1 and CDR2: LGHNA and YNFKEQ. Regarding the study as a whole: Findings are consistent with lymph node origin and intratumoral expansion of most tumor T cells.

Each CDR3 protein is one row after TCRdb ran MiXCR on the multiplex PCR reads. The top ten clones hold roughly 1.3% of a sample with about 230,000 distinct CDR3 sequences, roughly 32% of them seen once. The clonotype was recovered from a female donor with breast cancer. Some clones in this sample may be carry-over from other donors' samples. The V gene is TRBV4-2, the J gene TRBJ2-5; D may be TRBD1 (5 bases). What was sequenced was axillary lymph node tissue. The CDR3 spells CASSQDPGAEETQYF. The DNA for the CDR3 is TGTGCCAGCAGCCAAGATCCTGGGGCGGAAGAGACCCAGTACTTC.